This T cell receptor (beta chain) was found in a study of cytomegalovirus exposure and HLA in healthy donors. Study-wide findings and caveats: Follow-up analysis seemed to connect common viral pathogens with several of the most significant clusters identified. Later analysis revealed greater clonal expansion in HLA-associated TCR beta chains than in equally common others.

The CDR3 consists of 14 residues. Germline CDR1 and CDR2: KGHSH and LQKENI. J was trimmed by 6 bases and V by 8 bases; bases with no gene match: 6. PCR used 60 Vbeta primers and 13 Jbeta primers. Sequencing was performed with immunoSEQ multiplex PCR; in TCRdb, only in-frame clones are kept and a portion is missing. The sample lists about 55,000 clones, about 67% occurring once. With respect to this clone: The antigen is undetermined.

Specimen: PBMCs. This TCR was sampled from a man aged 40-49 years in good health and CMV-seropositive. This sequence joins TRBV18 and TRBJ2-2; 10 bases are a match to TRBD1. The CDR3 DNA reads TGTGCCAGCCTCAAAGACAGGGGGCCCGGGGAGCTGTTTTTT. Its translation: CASLKDRGPGELFF.